Listed below are T cell receptor beta chains from one sample, sequenced in a study of T cell responses to AZD1222 COVID-19 vaccine. Measured with immunoSEQ multiplex PCR; TCRdb has only the in-frame clones, and not every one. The sample yields about 140,000 clones, about 86% seen once. The material sequenced was peripheral blood, taken on day 0 of AZD1222 vaccination. The receptors originated from an adult in good health. The CDR3 runs from the conserved cysteine through the conserved F or W. Each record gives: V gene, D gene, J gene, clone size, CDR3 length, CDR3 protein, CDR3 DNA. A D gene is named only where the DNA matches it firmly. Clone size is shown for a subset of rows, as once, few, many or a class of expanded clone.

>TRBV30|-|TRBJ1-1|-|11
CAWSVLSEAFF
TGTGCCTGGAGTGTACTCTCTGAAGCTTTCTTT
>TRBV15|-|TRBJ1-5|-|12
CATSREYQPQHF
TGTGCCACCAGCAGAGAATATCAGCCCCAGCATTTT
>TRBV6-5|-|TRBJ1-3|-|15
CASSYDAVSGNTIYF
TGTGCCAGCAGTTACGACGCAGTCTCTGGAAACACCATATATTTT
>TRBV18|-|TRBJ1-6|-|13
CASSDGINSPLHF
TGTGCCAGCTCAGACGGGATAAATTCACCCCTCCACTTT
>TRBV7-9|TRBD2|TRBJ2-1|-|16
CASSTLAGGGYNEQFF
TGTGCCAGCAGCACCCTAGCGGGAGGTGGCTACAATGAGCAGTTCTTC
>TRBV9|-|TRBJ2-5|-|17
CASSKLPYGGGGETQYF
TGTGCCAGCAGTAAACTTCCTTACGGGGGAGGGGGAGAGACCCAGTACTTC
>TRBV5-4|-|TRBJ1-2|-|19
CASSGSEGGHRGINYGYTF
TGTGCCAGCAGCGGGTCTGAAGGTGGGCATCGGGGCATTAACTATGGCTACACCTTC
>TRBV12-3/TRBV12-4|-|TRBJ2-6|few|13
CASSLFGANVLTF
TGTGCCAGCAGTTTGTTCGGGGCCAACGTCCTGACTTTC
>TRBV6-5|-|TRBJ2-7|-|13
CASNPTGEEEQYF
TGTGCCAGCAACCCTACCGGGGAGGAGGAGCAGTACTTC
>TRBV29-1|TRBD1|TRBJ1-2|-|14
CSGGEQGGTYGYTF
TGCAGCGGTGGGGAACAGGGGGGGACCTATGGCTACACCTTC
>TRBV28|-|TRBJ1-1|-|13
CASGGRWDTEAFF
TGTGCCAGCGGGGGGAGATGGGACACTGAAGCTTTCTTT
>TRBV10-3|-|TRBJ1-1|-|14
CAISESFGAGEAFF
TGTGCCATCAGTGAGTCCTTTGGGGCAGGTGAAGCTTTCTTT
>TRBV4-2|-|TRBJ1-3|-|15
CASSLTRDAGNTIYF
TGTGCCAGCAGCCTCACCAGGGACGCTGGAAACACCATATATTTT
>TRBV30|-|TRBJ1-6|few|13
CAWSRTLGPPLHF
TGTGCCTGGAGCCGAACCTTAGGTCCACCCCTCCACTTT
>TRBV24-1|TRBD2|TRBJ2-1|-|17
CATSELAGGSSYNEQFF
TGTGCCACCAGTGAGTTAGCGGGAGGGAGCTCCTACAATGAGCAGTTCTTC
>TRBV27|-|TRBJ2-1|-|17
CASSPPPGGGRYNEQFF
TGTGCCAGCAGTCCGCCGCCGGGGGGCGGGCGTTACAATGAGCAGTTCTTC
>TRBV5-6|-|TRBJ1-2|-|14
CASSLVGTINGYTF
TGTGCCAGCAGCTTGGTAGGGACCATTAATGGCTACACCTTC
>TRBV6-6|-|TRBJ1-4|-|14
CASSYSGINEKLFF
TGTGCCAGCAGTTACTCAGGGATAAATGAAAAACTGTTTTTT
>TRBV7-7|TRBD2|TRBJ2-5|-|15
CASSLGTSEQETQYF
TGTGCCAGCAGCTTGGGGACTAGTGAGCAAGAGACCCAGTACTTC
>TRBV19|TRBD1|TRBJ2-3|-|14
CASSQGYFTDTQYF
TGTGCCAGTTCACAGGGGTATTTCACAGATACGCAGTATTTT
>TRBV6-1|-|TRBJ1-1|-|13
CASSEAARDVAFF
TGTGCCAGCAGTGAAGCTGCGCGGGACGTGGCTTTCTTT
>TRBV15|TRBD1|TRBJ2-7|-|16
CATSRASVQGEREQYF
TGTGCCACCAGCAGAGCCTCTGTACAGGGGGAGCGCGAGCAGTACTTC
>TRBV30|-|TRBJ1-5|-|13
CAWSVGAGQPQHF
TGTGCCTGGAGTGTAGGGGCCGGTCAGCCCCAGCATTTT
>TRBV27|-|TRBJ2-1|-|14
CASRGGLRYNEQFF
TGTGCCAGCAGGGGAGGATTACGCTACAATGAGCAGTTCTTC
>TRBV24-1|TRBD2|TRBJ2-1|-|16
CATSGLAGGIGNEQFF
TGTGCCACCAGTGGCCTAGCGGGAGGAATTGGCAATGAGCAGTTCTTC
>TRBV2|-|TRBJ2-5|-|12
CASSGLQETQYF
TGTGCCAGCAGTGGATTGCAAGAGACCCAGTACTTC
>TRBV27|TRBD1|TRBJ1-4|-|14
CASSPGQGAEKLFF
TGTGCCAGCAGCCCAGGACAGGGGGCTGAAAAACTGTTTTTT
>TRBV6-5|TRBD2|TRBJ2-1|-|14
CASSFPSGIGEQFF
TGTGCCAGCAGTTTTCCTAGCGGGATCGGAGAGCAGTTCTTC
>TRBV7-9|-|TRBJ2-7|-|15
CASSLRQGPSYEQYF
TGTGCCAGCAGCTTACGGCAGGGCCCTTCCTACGAGCAGTACTTC
>TRBV15|-|TRBJ2-1|-|15
CATSRDVTANNEQFF
TGTGCCACCAGCAGAGATGTAACAGCAAATAATGAGCAGTTCTTC
>TRBV24-1|TRBD1|TRBJ2-1|-|16
CATSDPPGQGSNEQFF
TGTGCCACCAGTGACCCACCGGGACAGGGCAGCAATGAGCAGTTCTTC
>TRBV5-5|-|TRBJ2-3|-|13
CASSPPTSDTQYF
TGTGCCAGCAGCCCACCGACTTCAGATACGCAGTATTTT
>TRBV7-2|-|TRBJ1-2|-|13
CASSSNFRDGYTF
TGTGCCAGCAGCTCCAACTTTAGGGATGGCTACACCTTC
>TRBV3-1/TRBV3-2|TRBD2|TRBJ2-3|-|16
CASSQDPGGLTDTQYF
TGTGCCAGCAGCCAAGATCCGGGGGGACTCACAGATACGCAGTATTTT
>TRBV28|TRBD2|TRBJ2-5|-|17
CASSRTSGLAGAATQYF
TGTGCCAGCAGTCGGACCTCGGGACTAGCGGGAGCGGCGACCCAGTACTTC
>TRBV9|-|TRBJ2-2|-|16
CASSPQLGVGTGELFF
TGTGCCAGCAGCCCCCAATTGGGGGTGGGGACCGGGGAGCTGTTTTTT
>TRBV12-3/TRBV12-4|TRBD1|TRBJ1-1|-|12
CASARDRIYPFF
TGTGCCAGTGCCCGGGACAGAATTTATCCTTTCTTT
>TRBV10-3|-|TRBJ1-3|-|12
CAIRRTGNTIYF
TGTGCCATCAGGAGAACTGGAAACACCATATATTTT
>TRBV5-1|TRBD2|TRBJ2-2|once|16
CASSLVASGISGELFF
TGCGCCAGCAGCTTGGTAGCTAGCGGGATCTCCGGGGAGCTGTTTTTT
>TRBV27|-|TRBJ1-6|-|12
CASSFGDSPLHF
TGTGCCAGCAGTTTCGGAGATTCACCCCTCCACTTT
>TRBV7-9|TRBD1|TRBJ2-3|-|16
CASSHRDSQNTDTQYF
TGTGCCAGCAGCCACCGGGACAGCCAGAACACAGATACGCAGTATTTT
>TRBV25-1|TRBD1|TRBJ1-1|-|14
CASIESGGRTEAFF
TGTGCCAGCATCGAGTCAGGGGGCCGCACTGAAGCTTTCTTT
>TRBV10-3|TRBD2|TRBJ2-3|few|18
CAISEQSSGSGGTDTQYF
TGTGCCATCAGTGAGCAGTCTAGCGGGAGCGGGGGGACAGATACGCAGTATTTT
>TRBV13|-|TRBJ2-7|-|13
CASSFRGPREQYF
TGTGCCAGCAGCTTCCGGGGCCCTAGAGAGCAGTACTTC
>TRBV4-2|-|TRBJ1-2|-|16
CASSQDRQGGYYGYTF
TGTGCCAGCAGCCAAGATCGGCAGGGAGGTTACTATGGCTACACCTTC
>TRBV7-2|TRBD1|TRBJ1-2|few|13
CASSLDRGYGYTF
TGTGCCAGCAGCTTAGACAGGGGCTATGGCTACACCTTC
>TRBV7-2|TRBD1|TRBJ2-2|-|15
CASSPRTGVTGELFF
TGTGCCAGCAGCCCTCGGACAGGGGTCACCGGGGAGCTGTTTTTT
>TRBV7-2|-|TRBJ2-7|-|14
CASSLVLAPGEQYF
TGTGCCAGCAGCTTAGTGTTAGCCCCGGGAGAGCAGTACTTC
>TRBV13|-|TRBJ1-1|-|13
CASSLSPGTEAFF
TGTGCCAGCAGCTTATCACCTGGCACTGAAGCTTTCTTT
>TRBV25-1|TRBD1|TRBJ2-7|few|14
CASSGTGVSYEQYF
TGTGCCAGCAGTGGGACAGGGGTCTCCTACGAGCAGTACTTC
>TRBV18|-|TRBJ1-2|once|14
CASSPSGQNYGYTF
TGTGCCAGCTCACCATCCGGACAGAACTATGGCTACACCTTC
>TRBV28|-|TRBJ1-2|once|12
CASSLSGYGYTF
TGTGCCAGCAGTTTGAGCGGATATGGCTACACCTTC
>TRBV7-9|TRBD2|TRBJ2-1|-|17
CASRNTLQRGSYNEQFF
TGTGCCAGCAGAAACACGCTCCAGCGGGGCTCCTACAATGAGCAGTTCTTC
>TRBV6-5|-|TRBJ1-5|-|13
CASSYSEGEPQHF
TGTGCCAGCAGTTACTCGGAGGGGGAGCCCCAGCATTTT
>TRBV27|-|TRBJ2-2|-|13
CASSFSPTGELFF
TGTGCCAGCAGTTTTTCACCAACCGGGGAGCTGTTTTTT
>TRBV5-4|-|TRBJ2-1|-|12
CASSLAANEQFF
TGTGCCAGCAGCTTGGCCGCAAATGAGCAGTTCTTC
>TRBV7-2|-|TRBJ2-1|-|15
CASSWIAGSYNEQFF
TGTGCCAGCAGCTGGATTGCGGGCTCCTACAATGAGCAGTTCTTC
>TRBV18|-|TRBJ2-7|-|17
CASSPPPGSRGSREQYF
TGTGCCAGCTCACCACCGCCAGGTTCACGGGGATCGCGCGAGCAGTACTTC
>TRBV19|-|TRBJ1-5|once|15
CASSYEAVSNQPQHF
TGTGCCAGTAGCTACGAGGCCGTTAGCAATCAGCCCCAGCATTTT
>TRBV19|-|TRBJ2-7|-|13
CASNQWPSYEQYF
TGTGCCAGTAATCAGTGGCCGTCCTACGAGCAGTACTTC